This is a list of T cell receptor beta chains from one sample in a study of T cells in tuberculosis. The data were produced by immunoSEQ multiplex PCR, yet TCRdb's version contains in-frame clones alone and is incomplete. The table shows under 50,000 clones, with approximately 93% occurring only once. The starting material was PBMCs, obtained at tuberculosis diagnosis. These receptors came from an adult with tuberculosis. Both conserved end residues are part of each CDR3. D genes are given only for firm matches. A row's size may be missing; if present it is once, few, many or a size class.

>-|TRBJ2-7|TRBV12-5|-
TGTGCTAGTGGTTTGGCAACGAGGGTTTCCGAGCAGTACTTC
CASGLATRVSEQYF
>TRBD1|TRBJ1-4|TRBV6-5|-
TGTGCCAGCAGTTACGGAATCGGGACAGTTAATGAAAAACTGTTTTTT
CASSYGIGTVNEKLFF
>-|TRBJ2-3|TRBV6-5|few
TGTGCCAGCAGTTACTCGAAGGGGGCAGATACGCAGTATTTT
CASSYSKGADTQYF
>-|TRBJ1-6|TRBV18|once
TGTGCCAGCTCCACGGGGGGGGAAGCAAATTCACCCCTCCACTTT
CASSTGGEANSPLHF
>-|TRBJ2-6|TRBV18|-
TGTGCCAGCTCACCACTTGAGCTTGGGGCCAACGTCCTGACTTTC
CASSPLELGANVLTF
>TRBD1|TRBJ1-5|TRBV7-9|-
TGTGCCAGCAGCTTTGGGACAGATAATCAGCCCCAGCATTTT
CASSFGTDNQPQHF
>TRBD1|TRBJ1-5|TRBV15|-
TGTGCCACCAGCAGCCTTAGACTGCGTACAGGGGATCGTTATAGTCAGCCCCAGCATTTT
CATSSLRLRTGDRYSQPQHF
>-|TRBJ2-2|TRBV2|-
TGTGCCAGCACCAGGGAGAACACCGGGGAGCTGTTTTTT
CASTRENTGELFF
>TRBD1|TRBJ1-2|TRBV7-2|-
TGTGCCAGCAGCCCGGACAGGAACTATGGCTACACCTTC
CASSPDRNYGYTF
>TRBD2|TRBJ2-7|TRBV2|-
TGTGCCAGTAGACCGGGACTAGCGATAAGCGAGCAGTACTTC
CASRPGLAISEQYF
>-|TRBJ1-3|TRBV28|few
TGTGCCAGCAGGAGAAGCGGACCGATCTCTGGAAACACCATATATTTT
CASRRSGPISGNTIYF
>TRBD2|TRBJ2-1|TRBV15|-
TGTGCCACCAGCAGGGGACTAGCGGGGGGTCGAAATGAGCAGTTCTTC
CATSRGLAGGRNEQFF
>-|TRBJ2-5|TRBV25-1|-
TGTGCCAGCAGTGATCTCTCGGGTACCCAAGAGACCCAGTACTTC
CASSDLSGTQETQYF
>-|TRBJ1-6|TRBV13|-
TGTGCCAGCAGCTTAGGGCCGGAGGGGTCACCCCTCCACTTT
CASSLGPEGSPLHF
>-|TRBJ2-1|TRBV13|once
TGTGCCAGCAGCTTATCCTTAGTCCCGGGTGCCTACAATGAGCAGTTCTTC
CASSLSLVPGAYNEQFF
>-|TRBJ1-2|TRBV7-7|-
TGTGCCAGCCTTAAAGGGGCCTACACCTTC
CASLKGAYTF
>TRBD2|TRBJ2-1|TRBV2|-
TGTGCCAGCGAGCGGGGGCTAAACAATGAGCAGTTCTTC
CASERGLNNEQFF
>-|TRBJ2-1|TRBV18|-
TGTGCCAGCTCACCGTACAGGAACAATGAGCAGTTCTTC
CASSPYRNNEQFF
>-|TRBJ1-6|TRBV7-9|-
TGTGCCAGCAGCCCCAACTCCTATAATTCACCCCTCCACTTT
CASSPNSYNSPLHF
>TRBD1|TRBJ1-1|TRBV5-8|-
TGTGCCAGCAGCTTGGTGGCAGGGGGACGGAACACTGAAGCTTTCTTT
CASSLVAGGRNTEAFF
>-|TRBJ2-7|TRBV10-3|-
TGTGCCATCAGTGCAACAGGGCAGGGCAGATACGAGCAGTACTTC
CAISATGQGRYEQYF
>-|TRBJ2-1|TRBV30|few
TGTGCCAGCCAGGGGACTATCTCCTACAATGAGCAGTTCTTC
CASQGTISYNEQFF
>TRBD1|TRBJ1-2|TRBV5-1|-
TGCGCCAGCAGCTTGGAGACAGGGATCACCTATGGCTACACCTTC
CASSLETGITYGYTF
>TRBD1|TRBJ1-2|TRBV25-1|-
TGTGCCAGCAGCGCAGACAGGGGGCGGAGGGGCTACACCTTC
CASSADRGRRGYTF
>-|TRBJ2-1|TRBV9|-
TGTGCCAGCAGCGTAGGGGGGGTCTCCCACAATGAGCAGTTCTTC
CASSVGGVSHNEQFF
>TRBD1|TRBJ2-7|TRBV4-1|-
TGCGCCAGCAGCCAAGGGGGACAGGGAATTGCCTACGAGCAGTACTTC
CASSQGGQGIAYEQYF
>TRBD1|TRBJ2-2|TRBV6-6|-
TGTGCCAGCAGGCCGACCGGGACAGGGGACACCGGGGAGCTGTTTTTT
CASRPTGTGDTGELFF
>-|TRBJ1-2|TRBV25-1|-
TGTGCCAGCAGTGAATTAGGAGATGGCTACACCTTC
CASSELGDGYTF
>TRBD1|TRBJ2-1|TRBV27|-
TGTGCCAGCAGGGACGGGAACAGGGGTGAGCAGTTCTTC
CASRDGNRGEQFF